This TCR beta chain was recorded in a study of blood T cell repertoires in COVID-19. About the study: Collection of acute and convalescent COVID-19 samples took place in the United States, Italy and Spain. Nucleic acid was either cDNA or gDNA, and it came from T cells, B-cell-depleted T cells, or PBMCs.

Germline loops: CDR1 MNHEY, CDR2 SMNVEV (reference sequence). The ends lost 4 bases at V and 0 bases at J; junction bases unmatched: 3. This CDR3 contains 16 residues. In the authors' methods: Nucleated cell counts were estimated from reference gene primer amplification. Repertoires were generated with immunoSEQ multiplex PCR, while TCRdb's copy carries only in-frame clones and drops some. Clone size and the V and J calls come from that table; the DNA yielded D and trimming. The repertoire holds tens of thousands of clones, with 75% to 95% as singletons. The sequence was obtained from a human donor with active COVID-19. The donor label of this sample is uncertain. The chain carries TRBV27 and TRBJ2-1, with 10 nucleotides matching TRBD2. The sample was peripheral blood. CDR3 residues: CASSSLAGASYNEQFF. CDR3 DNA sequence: TGTGCCAGCAGTTCCCTAGCGGGAGCCTCCTACAATGAGCAGTTCTTC.